This T cell receptor (beta chain) was observed in a study of T-cell memory formation after mild COVID-19. Study at large: Clusters of TCRs were largely donor specific.

Germline CDR1 is SGHRS and CDR2 is YFSETQ. The V and J ends lost 4 bases and 5 bases, in that order; junction bases with no gene match: 8. The CDR3 is made up of 15 amino acids. 5'RACE with constant-segment primers built TCRalpha and TCRbeta cDNA libraries with UMIs. TCRdb recomputed calls from the 5' RACE reads with MiXCR, one row per CDR3 protein. The sample includes roughly 510,000 distinct CDR3 sequences, about 18% seen only once; the top ten take 8.1%. General observations from the study: Certain responding clones were present in pre-infection memory, suggesting participation of cross-reactive memory. Clones that contracted from day 15 to 85 had balanced CD4/CD8; later expanders were CD4+ biased.

This clonotype showed up just a few times. What it binds is not known. Sequencing used PBMCs or a T cell subset sorted from them (not recorded which). This chain links TRBV5-1 with TRBJ1-1; 10 nucleotides agree with TRBD1. This clonotype was sampled from an adult woman who had mild COVID-19 (a few samples of this study predate the infection). Cell type and time point are not known. The CDR3 sequence: CASSVTGTGVTEAFF. For the CDR3, the DNA is TGCGCCAGCAGCGTGACGGGGACAGGGGTGACTGAAGCTTTCTTT.